This T cell receptor (beta chain) was identified in a study of cytomegalovirus exposure and HLA in healthy donors. Sequencing was performed with immunoSEQ multiplex PCR; in TCRdb, only in-frame clones are kept and a portion is missing. Among tens of thousands of clones listed, under 95% were seen once. The V gene's germline CDR1 is MNHEY and CDR2 SVGAGI. The CDR3 contains 14 residues. V lost 1 base, J lost 0 bases, and 7 bases lay in between. Separation from the approximately 660-subject first cohort characterized the roughly 110-subject validation cohort, to which the donors belonged. General study results and limits: In vitro experiments confirmed that three CMV-associated chains were specific for CMV antigens. TCR sequences were mostly rare, though some public TCRs occurred in many donors.

As to this clone: As yet, its antigen is unknown.

The chain has TRBV6-5 and TRBJ2-7; D may be TRBD2 (5 bases). The receptor was isolated from a man aged 25-45 years in good health and CMV-seronegative. Sequencing was done on a sample of PBMCs. The DNA for the CDR3 is TGTGCCAGCAGTTACTTTGCGGGCTCCTACGAGCAGTACTTC. This gives the protein CASSYFAGSYEQYF.